These 5 T cell receptor beta chains were all obtained from the same sample, sequenced in a study of CD8+ T cells in alopecia areata. Treatment given: oral pan-JAK inhibitor, 5-10 mg twice daily. Lesional scalp punch biopsies and peripheral blood were collected from alopecia areata patients. RNA extraction and reverse transcription yielded cDNA as sequencing template. Clones were read by immunoSEQ multiplex PCR, and TCRdb kept only the in-frame ones, dropping some. The sample has 4,500 or so clones; 50% to 70% are singletons. Specimen: skin, collected at week 4, from a patient treated with tofacitinib. These receptors all come from a human donor with alopecia areata.

The chain recombines TRBV5-4 with TRBJ2-5, with TRBD2 as a possible D gene (5 bases). Germline lookup yields CDR1 SGHNT and CDR2 YYREEE (reference sequence). With 3 bases removed from V and 11 bases from J, the gap between germline ends came to 23 bases. The CDR3 covers 15 residues. This chain's CDR3 is CASSSQAGRIGEQYF. The CDR3 DNA is TGTGCCAGCAGCTCCCAGGCGGGCCGAATTGGAGAGCAGTACTTC. Full variable domain (missing parts from reference TRBV5-4 and TRBJ2-5): ETGVTQSPTHLIKTRGQQVTLRCSSQSGHNTVSWYQQALGQGPQFIFQYYREEENGRGNFPPRFSGLQFPNYSSELNVNALELDDSALYLCASSSQAGRIGEQYFGPGTRLLVL.

This clone was seen only a few times. V and J are TRBV20-1 and TRBJ2-3; D not certain. Germline V gene data show CDR1 as DFQATT and CDR2 as SNEGSKA (reference sequence). The CDR3 loop spans 10 amino acids. Trimming shortened V by 6 bases and J by 6 bases, and 7 bases separated the two germline ends. In DNA form, the CDR3 reads TGCAGTGCCCGGCCGGATACGCAGTATTTT. It yields the protein CSARPDTQYF.

V and J are TRBV20-1 and TRBJ1-6; TRBD1 is a possible D gene (5 bases). The CDR3 consists of 10 residues. Germline V gene data show CDR1 as DFQATT and CDR2 as SNEGSKA (reference sequence). V lost 5 bases and J lost 15, with 11 bases in between. CDR3 nucleotides: TGCAGTGCTGCTGGGGACGACCTCCACTTT. It codes for CSAAGDDLHF.

The chain joins TRBV11-2 to TRBJ2-2; D might be TRBD2 (6 bases). V gave up 4 bases and J gave up 5 bases, with 11 bases separating them. The CDR3 runs 14 residues. Germline V gene data show CDR1 as SGHAT and CDR2 as FQNNGV. The CDR3 loop is CASSSGSGTGELFF. In DNA, the CDR3 is TGTGCCAGCAGCTCCGGGAGTGGTACCGGGGAGCTGTTTTTT. The full variable domain, completed using reference TRBV11-2 and TRBJ2-2, is EAGVAQSPRYKIIEKRQSVAFWCNPISGHATLYWYQQILGQGPKLLIQFQNNGVVDDSQLPKDRFSAERLKGVDSTLKIQPAKLEDSAVYLCASSSGSGTGELFFGEGSRLTVL.

The V and J genes are TRBV25-1 and TRBJ2-1; 8 nucleotides align to TRBD2. The CDR3 sequence is 14 residues long. V dropped 2 bases and J dropped 8; count of bases not matched to a gene: 5. Germline CDR1 MGHDK, CDR2 SYGVNS. CDR3 sequence reads: CASSEGAGGDEQFF. CDR3 in DNA: TGTGCCAGCAGTGAAGGGGCGGGAGGTGATGAGCAGTTCTTC.